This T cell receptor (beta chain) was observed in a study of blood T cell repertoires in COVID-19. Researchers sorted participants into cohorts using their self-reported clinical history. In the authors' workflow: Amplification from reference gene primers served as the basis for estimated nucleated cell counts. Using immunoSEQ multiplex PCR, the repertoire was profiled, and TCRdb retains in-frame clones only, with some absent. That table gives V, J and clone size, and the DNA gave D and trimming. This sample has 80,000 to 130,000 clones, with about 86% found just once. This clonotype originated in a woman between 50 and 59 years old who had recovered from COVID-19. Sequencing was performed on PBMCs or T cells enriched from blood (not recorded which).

The CDR3 spells CASSFGLARQTQYF. CDR3 nucleotides: TGTGCCAGCAGCTTTGGGCTAGCTCGACAGACCCAGTACTTC. The chain is built from TRBV11-2 and TRBJ2-5; tentatively, D is TRBD2 (5 bases). The CDR3 spans 14 residues. The ends were cut back, 3 bases at V and 6 bases at J, with 14 bases in the middle. Germline V CDR1 and CDR2: SGHAT, FQNNGV.